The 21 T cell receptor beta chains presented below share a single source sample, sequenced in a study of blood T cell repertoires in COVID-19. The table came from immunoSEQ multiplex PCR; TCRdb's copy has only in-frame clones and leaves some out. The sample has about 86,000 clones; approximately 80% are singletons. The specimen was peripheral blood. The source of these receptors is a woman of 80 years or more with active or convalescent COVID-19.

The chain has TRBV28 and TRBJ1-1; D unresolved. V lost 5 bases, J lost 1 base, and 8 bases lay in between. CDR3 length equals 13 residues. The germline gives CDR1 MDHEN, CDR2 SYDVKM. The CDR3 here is CASSPNRNTEAFF. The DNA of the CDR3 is TGTGCCAGCAGTCCGAACAGGAACACTGAAGCTTTCTTT.

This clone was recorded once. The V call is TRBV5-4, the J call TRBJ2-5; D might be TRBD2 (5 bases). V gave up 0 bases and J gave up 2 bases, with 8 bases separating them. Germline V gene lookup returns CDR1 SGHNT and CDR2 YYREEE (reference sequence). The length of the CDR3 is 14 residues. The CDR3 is CASSLELAQETQYF. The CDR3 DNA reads TGTGCCAGCAGCTTGGAGCTAGCACAAGAGACCCAGTACTTC.

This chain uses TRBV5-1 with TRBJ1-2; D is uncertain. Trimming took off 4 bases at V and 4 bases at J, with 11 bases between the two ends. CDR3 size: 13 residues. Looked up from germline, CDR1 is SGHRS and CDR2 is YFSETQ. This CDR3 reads CASSPQAGYGYTF. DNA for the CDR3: TGCGCCAGCAGCCCCCAGGCGGGCTATGGCTACACCTTC. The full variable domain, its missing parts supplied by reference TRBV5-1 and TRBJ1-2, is KAGVTQTPRYLIKTRGQQVTLSCSPISGHRSVSWYQQTPGQGLQFLFEYFSETQRNKGNFPGRFSGRQFSNSRSEMNVSTLELGDSALYLCASSPQAGYGYTFGSGTRLTVV.

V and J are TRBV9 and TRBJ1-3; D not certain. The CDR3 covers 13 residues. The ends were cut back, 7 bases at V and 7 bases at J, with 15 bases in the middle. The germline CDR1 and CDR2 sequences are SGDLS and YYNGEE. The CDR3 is CASGQVGGNTIYF. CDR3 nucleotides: TGTGCCAGCGGGCAGGTGGGAGGGAACACCATATATTTT.

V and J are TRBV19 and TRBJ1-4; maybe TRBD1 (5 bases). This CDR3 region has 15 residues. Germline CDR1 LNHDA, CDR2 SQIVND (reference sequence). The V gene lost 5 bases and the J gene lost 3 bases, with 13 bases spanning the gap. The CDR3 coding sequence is TGTGCCAGTAGTCCCCCATGGGGGGCTAATGAAAAACTGTTTTTT. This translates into CASSPPWGANEKLFF.

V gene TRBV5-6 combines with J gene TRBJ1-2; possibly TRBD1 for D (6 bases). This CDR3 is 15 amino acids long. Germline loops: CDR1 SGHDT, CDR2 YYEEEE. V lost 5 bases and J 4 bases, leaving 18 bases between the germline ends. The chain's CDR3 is CASSSVTGRFYGYTF. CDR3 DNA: TGTGCCAGCAGTTCCGTAACAGGGAGATTCTATGGCTACACCTTC.

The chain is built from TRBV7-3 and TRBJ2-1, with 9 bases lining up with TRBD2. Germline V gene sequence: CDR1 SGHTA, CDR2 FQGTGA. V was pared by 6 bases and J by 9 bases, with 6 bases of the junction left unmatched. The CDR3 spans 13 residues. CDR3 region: CASSEAGGLEQFF. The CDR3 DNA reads TGTGCCAGCAGTGAGGCGGGGGGGCTTGAGCAGTTCTTC.

The CDR3 sequence: CASSRTGADTGELFF. The CDR3 DNA reads TGTGCCAGCAGTCGGACAGGGGCCGACACCGGGGAGCTGTTTTTT. The chain employs TRBV6-2 or TRBV6-3 and TRBJ2-2, with TRBD1 matching over 9 bases. Trimming at V came to 5 bases and at J to 3 bases, leaving 4 bases not matched to a gene. The germline V gene encodes CDR1 MNHEY and CDR2 SVGEGT. The CDR3 length is 15 residues.

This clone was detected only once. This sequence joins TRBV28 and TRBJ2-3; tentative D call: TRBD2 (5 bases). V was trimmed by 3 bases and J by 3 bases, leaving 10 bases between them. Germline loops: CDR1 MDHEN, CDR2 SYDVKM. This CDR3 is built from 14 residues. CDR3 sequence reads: CASSLPRRTDTQYF. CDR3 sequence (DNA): TGTGCCAGCAGTTTGCCCCGGAGGACAGATACGCAGTATTTT.

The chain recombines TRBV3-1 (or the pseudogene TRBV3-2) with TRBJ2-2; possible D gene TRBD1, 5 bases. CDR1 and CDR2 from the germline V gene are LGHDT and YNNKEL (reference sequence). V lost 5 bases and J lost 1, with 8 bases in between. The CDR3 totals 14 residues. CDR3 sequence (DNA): TGTGCCAGCAGCATCACAGGGAACACCGGGGAGCTGTTTTTT. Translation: CASSITGNTGELFF.

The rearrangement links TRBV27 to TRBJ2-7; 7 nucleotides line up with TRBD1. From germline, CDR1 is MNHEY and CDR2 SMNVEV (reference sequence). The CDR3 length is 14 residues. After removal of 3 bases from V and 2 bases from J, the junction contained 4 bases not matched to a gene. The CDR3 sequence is CASSFSGQAYEQYF. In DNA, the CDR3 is TGTGCCAGCAGTTTCAGTGGACAGGCCTACGAGCAGTACTTC.

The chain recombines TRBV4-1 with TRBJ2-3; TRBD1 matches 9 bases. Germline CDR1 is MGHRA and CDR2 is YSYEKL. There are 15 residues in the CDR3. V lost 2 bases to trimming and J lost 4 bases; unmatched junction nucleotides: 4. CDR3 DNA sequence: TGCGCCAGCAGCCAAACAGGGGGCCGGGCAGATACGCAGTATTTT. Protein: CASSQTGGRADTQYF.

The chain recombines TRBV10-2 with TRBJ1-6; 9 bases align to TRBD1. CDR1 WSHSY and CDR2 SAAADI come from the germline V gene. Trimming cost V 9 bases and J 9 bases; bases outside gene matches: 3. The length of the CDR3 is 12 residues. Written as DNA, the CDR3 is TGCGCCAGTACAGGGGGCAGTTCACCCCTCCACTTT. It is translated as CASTGGSSPLHF.

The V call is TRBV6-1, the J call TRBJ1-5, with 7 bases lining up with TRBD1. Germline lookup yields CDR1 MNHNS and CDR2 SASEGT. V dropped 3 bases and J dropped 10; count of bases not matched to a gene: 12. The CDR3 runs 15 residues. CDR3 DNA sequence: TGTGCCAGCAGTGACACCGGGACAGCCGAGACACCCCAGCATTTT. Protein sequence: CASSDTGTAETPQHF.

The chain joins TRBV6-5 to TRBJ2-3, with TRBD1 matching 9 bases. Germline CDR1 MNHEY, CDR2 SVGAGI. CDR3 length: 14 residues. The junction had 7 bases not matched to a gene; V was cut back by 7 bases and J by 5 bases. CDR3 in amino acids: CASMTGGRGDTQYF. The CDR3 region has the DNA TGTGCCAGCATGACAGGGGGACGTGGAGATACGCAGTATTTT.

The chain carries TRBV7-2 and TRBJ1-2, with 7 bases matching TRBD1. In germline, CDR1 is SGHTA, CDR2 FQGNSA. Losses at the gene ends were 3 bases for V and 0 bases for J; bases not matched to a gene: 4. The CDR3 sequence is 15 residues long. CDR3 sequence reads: CASSLGGQSNYGYTF. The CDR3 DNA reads TGTGCCAGCAGCTTGGGGGGACAGTCTAACTATGGCTACACCTTC.

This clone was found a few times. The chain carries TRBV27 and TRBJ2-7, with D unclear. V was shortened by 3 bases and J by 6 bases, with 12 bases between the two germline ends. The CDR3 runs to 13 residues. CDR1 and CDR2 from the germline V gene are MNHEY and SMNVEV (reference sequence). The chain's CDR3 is CASSLETVGEQYF. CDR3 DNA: TGTGCCAGCAGTTTGGAAACAGTGGGCGAGCAGTACTTC.

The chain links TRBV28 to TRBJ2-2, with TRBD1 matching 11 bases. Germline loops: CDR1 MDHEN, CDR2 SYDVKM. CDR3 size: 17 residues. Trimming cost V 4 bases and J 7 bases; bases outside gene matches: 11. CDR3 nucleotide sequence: TGTGCCAGCAGTTCGCTTGGGACAGGGGGTATGGACGGGGAGCTGTTTTTT. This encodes CASSSLGTGGMDGELFF.

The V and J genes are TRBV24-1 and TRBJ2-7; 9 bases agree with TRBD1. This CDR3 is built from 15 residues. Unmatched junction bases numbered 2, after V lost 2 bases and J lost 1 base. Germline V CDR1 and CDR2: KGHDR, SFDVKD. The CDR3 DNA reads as TGTGCCACCAGTGATTCGGGACAGGGTTCCTACGAGCAGTACTTC. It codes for CATSDSGQGSYEQYF.

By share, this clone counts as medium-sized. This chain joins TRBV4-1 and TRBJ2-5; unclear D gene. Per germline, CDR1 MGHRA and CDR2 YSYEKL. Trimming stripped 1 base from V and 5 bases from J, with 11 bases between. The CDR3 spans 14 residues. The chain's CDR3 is CASSQGFLAETQYF. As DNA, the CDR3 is TGCGCCAGCAGCCAAGGGTTTCTTGCGGAGACCCAGTACTTC.

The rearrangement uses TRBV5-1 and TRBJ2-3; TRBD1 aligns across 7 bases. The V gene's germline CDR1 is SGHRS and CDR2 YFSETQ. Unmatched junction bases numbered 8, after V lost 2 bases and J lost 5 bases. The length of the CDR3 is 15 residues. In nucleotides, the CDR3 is TGCGCCAGCAGCTTTGGGACAGCGAGAGAAGATACGCAGTATTTT. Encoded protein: CASSFGTAREDTQYF.